This TCR beta chain appears in the sequencing data of a study of blood T cells in healthy people across ages. Whole-study findings and limits: Possibly confounding the expanded clonotype changes was the fact that donor CMV status was unknown.

This CDR3 has 17 amino acids. Trimming took 0 bases from V and 1 from J; bases not matched to a gene: 4. Per the germline V gene, CDR1 is MGHRA and CDR2 is YSYEKL. Primed by a sample-barcoded 5' primer and a J-beta primer mix, a second PCR proceeded for roughly 6 to 12 cycles. Per-sample output comprised a minimum of 3 million paired-end reads containing CDR3. Each CDR3 protein gets one entry after TCRdb re-called the 5' RACE reads with MiXCR. Seen here are about 940,000 distinct CDR3 sequences, approximately 49% observed once, and the top ten hold around an eighth. To note about this clonotype: Its antigen is currently unknown.

V usage is TRBV4-1 and J usage is TRBJ2-3; 10 positions match TRBD1. This sequence originates from a man between 25 and 39 years old in good health. Sequencing input: blood. CDR3 residues: CASSQDWGTGGTDTQYF. In nucleotides, the CDR3 is TGCGCCAGCAGCCAAGATTGGGGGACAGGGGGCACAGATACGCAGTATTTT.